The 4 T cell receptor beta chains below were found in one sample sequenced in a study of blood T cell repertoires in COVID-19. Method: immunoSEQ multiplex PCR; TCRdb's copy keeps in-frame clones and lacks some. In the table there are 95,000 to 150,000 clones, about 79% of which are singletons. What was sequenced was peripheral blood. Source of these receptors: a man aged 35 to 55 with active or convalescent COVID-19.

The chain is built from TRBV2 and TRBJ1-1; D is possibly TRBD1 (6 bases). V lost 4 bases to trimming and J lost 11 bases, with 20 bases between them. This CDR3 has 14 amino acids. In germline, CDR1 is SNHLY, CDR2 FYNNEI. The CDR3 DNA is TGTGCCAGCAGTGGACAGGTCCTCACTATTGCGGCTTTCTTT. Translating it yields CASSGQVLTIAAFF.

V and J are TRBV12-5 and TRBJ2-3, with 15 bases that match TRBD2. Germline lookup yields CDR1 LGHNT and CDR2 FRNRAP. The trim removed 3 bases at V and 6 bases at J, leaving 1 base unmatched. CDR3 length equals 15 residues. The CDR3 spells CASGLGLAGGDTQYF. CDR3 DNA: TGTGCTAGTGGTTTAGGACTAGCGGGGGGGGATACGCAGTATTTT.

V gene TRBV6-5 combines with J gene TRBJ2-1, with 12 bases lining up with TRBD2. The CDR3 spans 15 residues. Losses at the gene ends were 7 bases for V and 12 bases for J; bases not matched to a gene: 13. The germline CDR1 and CDR2 sequences are MNHEY and SVGAGI. CDR3 in DNA: TGTGCCAGCACCGGGGAACTAGCGGGAGGTAAACGGCAGTTCTTC. This gives the protein CASTGELAGGKRQFF.

This clone has a handful of counts. The chain couples TRBV30 to TRBJ2-7, with 7 bases aligning to TRBD2. Losses at the gene ends were 5 bases for V and 6 bases for J; bases not matched to a gene: 10. In germline, CDR1 is GTSNPN, CDR2 SVGIG (reference sequence). CDR3 length: 13 residues. The CDR3, as DNA: TGTGCCTGGTCGACTAGCTTCTCTCGCGAGCAGTACTTC. It yields the protein CAWSTSFSREQYF.